The 25 T cell receptor beta chains below come from one sample, sequenced in a study of blood T cells in healthy people across ages. Alongside a J-beta primer mix, a sample-barcoded 5' primer served in a second PCR lasting about 7 to 11 cycles. One entry per CDR3 protein results from TCRdb running MiXCR on the 5' RACE reads. The sample includes around 800,000 distinct CDR3 sequences, roughly 26% of them seen just once. Another study also made use of these data, one on T cells of mothers and their children.

Specimen: blood. The receptors were sampled from a boy between 10 and 17 years old in good health.

This clonotype was detected only a few times. The chain uses TRBV11-2 and TRBJ2-5, with TRBD2 matching 9 bases. The DNA matches TRBJ2-1 better at its end, which makes the J call doubtful. The CDR3 is 15 residues long. Germline-derived CDR1 and CDR2 are SGHAT and FQNNGV. CDR3 DNA: TGTGCCAGCAGCCACCGGCGGGGGGGCCCCAATGAGCAGTTCTTC. This codes for CASSHRRGGPNEQFF.

The rearrangement uses TRBV12-3 or TRBV12-4 and TRBJ2-5; D tentatively reads TRBD1 or TRBD2 (5 bases each). Trimming removed 5 bases from V and 5 bases from J, with 9 bases in between. The CDR3 has 12 amino acids. This CDR3 is CASSPGTETQYF. Here the CDR3 DNA reads TGTGCCAGCAGTCCGGGGACCGAGACCCAGTACTTC.

The J gene is TRBJ1-5, the V gene TRBV12-3 or TRBV12-4; tentative D call: TRBD1 (5 bases). Trimming shortened V by 4 bases and J by 3 bases, and 16 bases separated the two germline ends. The CDR3 is 16 amino acids. The chain's CDR3 is CASSSGGDLFNQPQHF. In DNA, the CDR3 is TGTGCCAGCAGTTCCGGAGGGGACTTATTCAATCAGCCCCAGCATTTT.

This rearrangement joins TRBV6-2 or TRBV6-3 to TRBJ1-1; 8 positions match TRBD1. V shed 6 bases and J 1 base; nucleotides not matched to a gene: 4. Germline assignment: CDR1 MNHEY and CDR2 SVGEGT. The CDR3 is 14 residues long. This CDR3 is CASRPGTGNTEAFF. CDR3 DNA: TGTGCCAGCAGGCCGGGGACAGGGAACACTGAAGCTTTCTTT.

V usage is TRBV7-9 and J usage is TRBJ1-2; 9 bases are shared with TRBD1. The CDR3 is made up of 15 amino acids. The V and J ends lost 4 bases and 4 bases, in that order; junction bases with no gene match: 7. Germline loops: CDR1 SEHNR, CDR2 FQNEAQ (reference sequence). In nucleotides, the CDR3 is TGTGCCAGCAGCTATGGGACAGGGACGTCCTATGGCTACACCTTC. Translated: CASSYGTGTSYGYTF.

This clonotype turned up a few times. The chain recombines TRBV20-1 with TRBJ2-3; 8 bases match TRBD1. Per germline, CDR1 DFQATT and CDR2 SNEGSKA (reference sequence). Trimming removed 8 bases from V and 0 bases from J; junction bases left unmatched: 7. This CDR3 is built from 14 residues. CDR3 loop: CSFLTGDSTDTQYF. The CDR3 DNA follows: TGCAGTTTTCTGACAGGGGACAGCACAGATACGCAGTATTTT.

The rearrangement joins TRBV14 to TRBJ2-6; 7 positions agree with TRBD1. The trim removed 3 bases at V and 0 bases at J, leaving 11 bases unmatched. Per the germline V gene, CDR1 is SGHDN and CDR2 is FVKESK. CDR3 length equals 19 residues. The DNA for the CDR3 is TGTGCCAGCAGCCAGATTACCGGGACAGCTCACTCTGGGGCCAACGTCCTGACTTTC. It codes for CASSQITGTAHSGANVLTF.

This chain uses TRBV20-1 with TRBJ2-5; 10 positions agree with TRBD2. V was clipped by 4 bases and J by 9 bases; unmatched bases: 8. This CDR3 is built from 13 residues. Germline V lookup: CDR1 DFQATT, CDR2 SNEGSKA (reference sequence). CDR3 loop: CSAKKAGGRAQYF. CDR3 in DNA: TGCAGTGCTAAGAAAGCGGGGGGGAGGGCCCAGTACTTC.

This clonotype was seen more than once but under ten times. V is TRBV5-1 and J is TRBJ1-1, with 12 bases matching TRBD1. V lost 4 bases and J lost 4; bases outside the gene matches: 5. The CDR3 has 15 amino acids. Germline CDR1 SGHRS, CDR2 YFSETQ. The CDR3 DNA reads TGCGCCAGCAGCGAGGGACAGGGGGCCGGCACTGAAGCTTTCTTT. It encodes CASSEGQGAGTEAFF. Full variable domain (missing parts from reference TRBV5-1 and TRBJ1-1): KAGVTQTPRYLIKTRGQQVTLSCSPISGHRSVSWYQQTPGQGLQFLFEYFSETQRNKGNFPGRFSGRQFSNSRSEMNVSTLELGDSALYLCASSEGQGAGTEAFFGQGTRLTVV.

The rearrangement uses TRBV7-3 and TRBJ2-4; 8 bases match TRBD2. Germline trimming cut 2 bases from V and 0 bases from J; bases unmatched to any gene: 6. The CDR3 has 17 residues. CDR1 is SGHTA, CDR2 FQGTGA, per germline. CDR3 sequence reads: CASSLSGLGEAKNIQYF. The CDR3 nucleotides read TGTGCCAGCAGCTTATCGGGACTAGGGGAAGCCAAAAACATTCAGTACTTC.

This clonotype was recorded a few times. The V call is TRBV5-1, the J call TRBJ1-5, with 7 positions matching TRBD1. CDR1 is SGHRS, CDR2 YFSETQ, per germline. V was pared by 4 bases and J by 5 bases, with 3 bases of the junction left unmatched. This CDR3 spans 13 amino acids. CDR3 sequence: CASSPTGYQPQHF. The DNA of the CDR3 is TGCGCCAGCAGCCCGACAGGGTATCAGCCCCAGCATTTT.

The chain carries TRBV3-1 and TRBJ1-4, with TRBD1 matching 8 bases. CDR3 size: 14 residues. The germline CDR1 and CDR2 sequences are LGHDT and YNNKEL (reference sequence). With V trimmed by 2 bases and J by 8 bases, 4 bases remained unmatched. Written as DNA, the CDR3 is TGTGCCAGCAGCCAACGAACAGGGGGAGAAAAACTGTTTTTT. It translates to CASSQRTGGEKLFF. The full variable domain, with the rest looked up from reference TRBV3-1 and TRBJ1-4, is DTAVSQTPKYLVTQMGNDKSIKCEQNLGHDTMYWYKQDSKKFLKIMFSYNNKELIINETVPNRFSPKSPDKAHLNLHINSLELGDSAVYFCASSQRTGGEKLFFGSGTQLSVL.

V gene TRBV27 combines with J gene TRBJ2-1; possibly TRBD1 for D (6 bases). Germline CDR1 and CDR2: MNHEY and SMNVEV (reference sequence). The V and J ends lost 5 bases and 7 bases respectively, with 15 bases between them. The CDR3 spans 14 residues. The CDR3 region is CASSVTGPRNEQFF. In nucleotides, the CDR3 is TGTGCCAGCAGTGTGACAGGTCCAAGGAATGAGCAGTTCTTC.

V is TRBV3-1 and J is TRBJ2-2; D could derive from TRBD1 or TRBD2 (6 bases each). CDR1 is LGHDT and CDR2 is YNNKEL in the germline V gene (reference sequence). The V and J ends lost 8 bases and 5 bases respectively, with 9 bases between them. The CDR3 contains 12 residues. CDR3 loop: CASEGGTGELFF. The CDR3 coding sequence is TGTGCCAGCGAAGGGGGGACCGGGGAGCTGTTTTTT.

The rearrangement joins TRBV10-3 to TRBJ2-7; D is uncertain. CDR1 and CDR2 (germline): ENHRY, SYGVKD. V gave up 8 bases and J gave up 0 bases, with 8 bases separating them. The CDR3 length is 12 residues. Written as DNA, the CDR3 is TGTGCCATCCAGGCAGACTCCTACGAGCAGTACTTC. This translates into CAIQADSYEQYF.

The chain joins TRBV6-1 to TRBJ2-1; 14 bases line up with TRBD2. The better agreement between TRBJ2-5 and the DNA end casts doubt on the J call. Germline V gives CDR1 MNHNS, CDR2 SASEGT. The CDR3 runs 18 residues. The CDR3 loop reads CASRTLGTSGGKGETQYF. CDR3 sequence (DNA): TGTGCCAGCAGAACTTTAGGGACTAGCGGGGGCAAGGGAGAGACCCAGTACTTC.

V is TRBV20-1 and J is TRBJ2-1; D is unresolved. Per germline, CDR1 DFQATT and CDR2 SNEGSKA (reference sequence). V was clipped by 0 bases and J by 4 bases, with 4 bases between them. The CDR3 covers 12 residues. The CDR3 sequence is CSARDEYNEQFF. In nucleotides, the CDR3 is TGCAGTGCTAGAGACGAGTACAATGAGCAGTTCTTC.

The V call is TRBV5-1, the J call TRBJ2-2; TRBD1 matches at 7 bases. CDR3 length: 16 residues. Unmatched junction bases numbered 5, after V lost 2 bases and J lost 1 base. Germline V CDR1 and CDR2: SGHRS, YFSETQ. CDR3: CASSFEWTGNTGELFF. The CDR3 DNA follows: TGCGCCAGCAGCTTTGAATGGACAGGGAACACCGGGGAGCTGTTTTTT.

The V and J genes are TRBV3-1 and TRBJ2-7, with D perhaps assigned TRBD1 or TRBD2 (5 bases each). In germline, CDR1 is LGHDT, CDR2 YNNKEL (reference sequence). The CDR3 runs 13 residues. V shed 4 bases and J shed 3 bases, with 10 bases lying between them. CDR3 nucleotide sequence: TGTGCCAGCAGCCGCCGGGGCCACTACGAGCAGTACTTC. Translating gives CASSRRGHYEQYF.

This clonotype has more than one count but fewer than ten. The CDR3 protein is CASRLSNYGYTF. DNA for the CDR3: TGTGCCAGCAGACTTTCTAACTATGGCTACACCTTC. The rearrangement uses TRBV28 and TRBJ1-2; D unclear. With 6 bases removed from V and 0 bases from J, the gap between germline ends came to 5 bases. The CDR3 is 12 amino acids. CDR1 MDHEN and CDR2 SYDVKM come from the germline V gene.

The V gene is TRBV28, the J gene TRBJ2-2; D is perhaps TRBD1 or TRBD2 (7 bases each). CDR1 is MDHEN and CDR2 is SYDVKM in the germline V gene. The CDR3 totals 16 residues. The V end was cut by 4 bases, the J end by 6 bases, with 18 bases between. The CDR3 coding sequence is TGTGCCAGCAGTTCCGGAGCAGGGGGGGGTTCCGGGGAGCTGTTTTTT. Translated, it gives CASSSGAGGGSGELFF.

The genes are TRBV6-1 and TRBJ2-7; D remains unclear. The CDR3 loop spans 12 amino acids. V lost 4 bases and J lost 2, with 6 bases in between. Germline V CDR1 and CDR2: MNHNS, SASEGT. The CDR3 reads CASSGPPYEQYF. In DNA form, the CDR3 reads TGTGCCAGCAGTGGCCCTCCCTACGAGCAGTACTTC.

The sample holds a few counts of this clonotype. The chain uses TRBV27 and TRBJ2-5; the D is unclear. The V end lost 6 bases, the J end lost 5 bases, and 13 bases lay between the germline ends. Looked up from germline, CDR1 is MNHEY and CDR2 is SMNVEV (reference sequence). The CDR3 loop spans 13 amino acids. CDR3: CASSRRPKETQYF. The CDR3 DNA reads TGTGCCAGCAGCCGCCGTCCTAAGGAGACCCAGTACTTC.

Only a few counts were recorded for this clonotype. The chain carries TRBV7-6 and TRBJ1-6; D is uncertain. The V gene lost 1 base and the J gene lost 0 bases, with 10 bases spanning the gap. The germline V gene has CDR1 SGHVS and CDR2 FNYEAQ. The CDR3 sequence is 17 residues long. Here the CDR3 reads CASSLGAGNSYNSPLHF. DNA of the CDR3: TGTGCCAGCAGCTTAGGAGCGGGGAACTCCTATAATTCACCCCTCCACTTT.

This clonotype was counted between two and nine times. The chain has TRBV27 and TRBJ2-2; D perhaps matches TRBD2 (8 bases). The CDR3 length is 19 residues. V gave up 5 bases and J gave up 2 bases, with 24 bases separating them. Germline CDR1 reads MNHEY; CDR2 reads SMNVEV (reference sequence). This CDR3 reads CASSPQTGGTDFNTGELFF. CDR3 DNA: TGTGCCAGCAGTCCCCAAACGGGGGGGACAGATTTTAACACCGGGGAGCTGTTTTTT.